This passage covers 17 T cell receptor beta chains from one sample sequenced in a study of cytomegalovirus exposure and HLA in healthy donors. A multiplex PCR was run with 60 Vbeta primers and 13 Jbeta primers. Repertoires were generated with immunoSEQ multiplex PCR, while TCRdb's copy carries only in-frame clones and drops some. This table has approximately 89,000 clones, about three quarters appearing once. Sequenced sample: PBMCs. Receptors were obtained from a man younger than 45 in good health and CMV-seropositive.

This clone has only a few counts. The V and J genes are TRBV14 and TRBJ1-2; 10 bases agree with TRBD1. The CDR3 runs 17 residues. Trimming took 3 bases from V and 1 from J; bases not matched to a gene: 8. Germline CDR1 is SGHDN and CDR2 is FVKESK. Here the CDR3 reads CASSHLTGTGDNYGYTF. As DNA, the CDR3 is TGTGCCAGCAGCCACTTAACCGGGACAGGGGATAACTATGGCTACACCTTC. The variable domain in full, completed from reference TRBV14 and TRBJ1-2, reads EAGVTQFPSHSVIEKGQTVTLRCDPISGHDNLYWYRRVMGKEIKFLLHFVKESKQDESGMPNNRFLAERTGGTYSTLKVQPAELEDSGVYFCASSHLTGTGDNYGYTFGSGTRLTVV.

This chain links TRBV19 with TRBJ2-1, with D unclear. Germline V gene data show CDR1 as LNHDA and CDR2 as SQIVND (reference sequence). The CDR3 length is 14 residues. Trimming took 2 bases from V and 5 from J, leaving 10 bases between them. CDR3 protein: CASSILGGNNEQFF. CDR3 in DNA: TGTGCCAGTAGTATATTAGGCGGTAACAATGAGCAGTTCTTC. Based on the CDR3 plus reference TRBV19 and TRBJ2-1, the full variable domain is DGGITQSPKYLFRKEGQNVTLSCEQNLNHDAMYWYRQDPGQGLRLIYYSQIVNDFQKGDIAEGYSVSREKKESFPLTVTSAQKNPTAFYLCASSILGGNNEQFFGPGTRLTVL.

This clone has a handful of counts. The chain has TRBV6-5 and TRBJ1-2; maybe TRBD1 (5 bases). The CDR3 consists of 15 residues. Germline assignment: CDR1 MNHEY and CDR2 SVGAGI. With 7 bases removed from V and 4 bases from J, the gap between germline ends came to 19 bases. The CDR3 is CASIGGGAQSYGYTF. The DNA of the CDR3 is TGTGCCAGCATAGGAGGAGGGGCGCAGAGCTATGGCTACACCTTC.

This chain links TRBV19 with TRBJ1-5, with 7 bases lining up with TRBD1. CDR1 and CDR2 from the germline V gene are LNHDA and SQIVND (reference sequence). CDR3 length: 15 residues. V was clipped by 5 bases and J by 7 bases; unmatched bases: 11. Here the CDR3 DNA reads TGTGCCAGTAGTCCCGCGACAGGGCTCGAGCAGCCCCAGCATTTT. It translates to CASSPATGLEQPQHF.

V and J are TRBV6-5 and TRBJ2-5, with D perhaps matching TRBD1 (5 bases). V dropped 6 bases and J dropped 5 bases, with 13 bases sitting between them. The CDR3 covers 13 residues. The germline gives CDR1 MNHEY, CDR2 SVGAGI. CDR3 sequence reads: CASRGPYAETQYF. The CDR3 coding sequence is TGTGCCAGCAGGGGGCCCTACGCGGAGACCCAGTACTTC.

The chain has TRBV11-2 and TRBJ1-3; no clear D. The V end was cut by 5 bases, the J end by 0 bases, with 8 bases between. The CDR3 runs to 14 residues. The germline V gene encodes CDR1 SGHAT and CDR2 FQNNGV. CDR3 sequence (DNA): TGTGCCAGCAGCCGCGTGAGCTCTGGAAACACCATATATTTT. Translated, it gives CASSRVSSGNTIYF.

V and J are TRBV30 and TRBJ2-1; weak D call: TRBD1 (6 bases). The CDR3 has 13 residues. Germline assignment: CDR1 GTSNPN and CDR2 SVGIG (reference sequence). V lost 7 bases and J lost 9, with 19 bases in between. The CDR3 DNA sequence: TGTGCCTTTACTACAGGGATTGGAGGTGAGCAGTTCTTC. It yields the protein CAFTTGIGGEQFF.

The V and J genes are TRBV6-4 and TRBJ2-3; TRBD2 matches at 11 bases. The CDR3 extends over 17 amino acids. Germline V gene sequence: CDR1 MRHNA, CDR2 SNTAGT. V dropped 2 bases and J dropped 3; count of bases not matched to a gene: 7. The CDR3 sequence: CASSDAPGTSGTDTQYF. As DNA, the CDR3 is TGTGCCAGCAGTGACGCTCCAGGGACTAGCGGTACAGATACGCAGTATTTT.

This clone was recorded a few times. The genes are TRBV25-1 and TRBJ1-1, with D uncertain. CDR3 size: 12 residues. Trimming pared 5 bases from V and 0 bases from J, leaving 4 bases between. Germline V lookup: CDR1 MGHDK, CDR2 SYGVNS. CDR3 sequence (DNA): TGTGCCAGCAGTCTACTGAACACTGAAGCTTTCTTT. Its translation is CASSLLNTEAFF.

CDR3 DNA sequence: TGTGCCAGCAGTTTGTTTGGACAGGGTAACACCATATATTTT. Encoded protein: CASSLFGQGNTIYF. The chain carries TRBV28 and TRBJ1-3, with 8 nucleotides matching TRBD1. After removal of 3 bases from V and 7 bases from J, the junction contained 5 bases not matched to a gene. The CDR3 has 14 residues. Germline CDR1 MDHEN, CDR2 SYDVKM.

This clone was counted a few times. Here the CDR3 DNA reads TGTGCCAGCAGCCAATCTTGGGTCCGACAGGGCGAAGCTTTCTTT. Residues: CASSQSWVRQGEAFF. The chain links TRBV14 to TRBJ1-1; 7 nucleotides match TRBD1. V was clipped by 2 bases and J by 8 bases; unmatched bases: 11. This CDR3 has 15 amino acids. The germline gives CDR1 SGHDN, CDR2 FVKESK.

This chain links TRBV5-1 with TRBJ2-3, with TRBD2 identical over 10 bases. V lost 4 bases, J lost 1 base, and 6 bases stayed unmatched. Per germline, CDR1 SGHRS and CDR2 YFSETQ. The CDR3 has 16 residues. CDR3 sequence: CASSLLAGAGTDTQYF. For the CDR3, the DNA is TGCGCCAGCAGCCTCCTAGCGGGGGCCGGCACAGATACGCAGTATTTT. The full variable domain, completed using reference TRBV5-1 and TRBJ2-3, is KAGVTQTPRYLIKTRGQQVTLSCSPISGHRSVSWYQQTPGQGLQFLFEYFSETQRNKGNFPGRFSGRQFSNSRSEMNVSTLELGDSALYLCASSLLAGAGTDTQYFGPGTRLTVL.

J is TRBJ2-3 and V is TRBV27, with a possible D match to TRBD2 (5 bases). V was trimmed by 1 base and J by 0 bases, leaving 20 bases between them. Looked up from germline, CDR1 is MNHEY and CDR2 is SMNVEV (reference sequence). The CDR3 covers 19 residues. The CDR3 sequence is CASSLFVNVGITSTDTQYF. In nucleotides, the CDR3 is TGTGCCAGCAGTTTATTTGTCAATGTCGGGATAACTAGCACAGATACGCAGTATTTT.

V gene TRBV30 combines with J gene TRBJ1-5; D possibly corresponds to TRBD1 (6 bases). V was pared by 2 bases and J by 6 bases, with 14 bases between. The CDR3 totals 14 residues. Per germline, CDR1 GTSNPN and CDR2 SVGIG (reference sequence). The CDR3 DNA reads TGTGCCTGGAGTCCCAGGGGTTCAGGTCAGCCCCAGCATTTT. It specifies CAWSPRGSGQPQHF.

The gene calls are TRBV7-3 and TRBJ2-7; possibly TRBD1 for D (6 bases). Germline CDR1 SGHTA, CDR2 FQGTGA. Deletions cut 3 bases from V and 2 bases from J, with 8 bases between. The CDR3 contains 13 residues. The CDR3 reads CASSFGQTYEQYF. CDR3 bases: TGTGCCAGCAGCTTCGGACAGACCTACGAGCAGTACTTC.

The genes are TRBV9 and TRBJ1-2; 7 nucleotides agree with TRBD1. Germline loops: CDR1 SGDLS, CDR2 YYNGEE. Trimming removed 2 bases from V and 1 base from J; junction bases left unmatched: 11. CDR3 length: 17 residues. This CDR3 is CASSVGSTGFHNYGYTF. CDR3 nucleotide sequence: TGTGCCAGCAGCGTGGGTTCGACAGGGTTTCATAACTATGGCTACACCTTC. Looking up the rest from reference TRBV9 and TRBJ1-2 gives the full variable domain: DSGVTQTPKHLITATGQRVTLRCSPRSGDLSVYWYQQSLDQGLQFLIQYYNGEERAKGNILERFSAQQFPDLHSELNLSSLELGDSALYFCASSVGSTGFHNYGYTFGSGTRLTVV.

The chain is built from TRBV2 and TRBJ2-5; the match to TRBD2 covers 8 bases. CDR1 and CDR2 from the germline V gene are SNHLY and FYNNEI. This CDR3 comprises 14 residues. Trimming took 11 bases from V and 7 from J; bases not matched to a gene: 15. The CDR3 loop is CAAGGLPFLVTQYF. Written as DNA, the CDR3 is TGTGCCGCGGGGGGACTGCCTTTTTTAGTGACCCAGTACTTC.